This TCR beta chain was captured by sequencing in a study of blood T cell repertoires in COVID-19. Study information: Both acute and convalescent COVID-19 samples were obtained from the United States, Italy and Spain. PBMCs, B-cell-depleted T cells, or T cells were the source of the cDNA or gDNA that made up the material.

Original methodology: For nucleated cells, counts were estimated from reference gene primer amplification. Only in-frame clones appear in the TCRdb table, and some are missing; sequencing was by immunoSEQ multiplex PCR. That table furnishes V, J and clone size, whereas the DNA furnished D and trimming. The sample has more than 75,000 clones, about 90% seen once; the top ten hold less than 3.5%. Trimming at V came to 3 bases and at J to 4 bases, leaving 6 bases not matched to a gene. This CDR3 comprises 15 residues. Germline V gene lookup returns CDR1 SGDLS and CDR2 YYNGEE. It was during active infection that Seattle patients were enrolled and then longitudinally followed.

What was sequenced was peripheral blood. This TCR came from a man aged 50 to 59 with COVID-19, enrolled during active disease. V and J are TRBV9 and TRBJ1-2, with 10 bases identical to TRBD1. This CDR3 reads CASSAWDRGVYGYTF. In nucleotides, the CDR3 is TGTGCCAGCAGCGCCTGGGACAGGGGCGTCTATGGCTACACCTTC.